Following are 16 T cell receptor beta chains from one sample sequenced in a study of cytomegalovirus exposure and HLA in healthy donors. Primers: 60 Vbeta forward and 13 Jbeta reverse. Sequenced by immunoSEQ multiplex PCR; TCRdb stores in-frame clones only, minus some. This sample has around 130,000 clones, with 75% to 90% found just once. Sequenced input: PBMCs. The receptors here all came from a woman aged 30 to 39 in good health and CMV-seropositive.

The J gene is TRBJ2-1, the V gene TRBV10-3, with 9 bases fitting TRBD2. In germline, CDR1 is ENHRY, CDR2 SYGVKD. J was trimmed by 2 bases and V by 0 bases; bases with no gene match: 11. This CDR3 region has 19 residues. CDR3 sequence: CAISESGAGGRTTYNEQFF. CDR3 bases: TGTGCCATCAGTGAGTCAGGAGCGGGGGGCCGAACTACCTACAATGAGCAGTTCTTC.

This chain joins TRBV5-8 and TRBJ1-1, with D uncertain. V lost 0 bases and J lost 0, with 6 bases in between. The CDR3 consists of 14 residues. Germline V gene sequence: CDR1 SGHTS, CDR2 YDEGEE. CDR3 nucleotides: TGTGCCAGCAGCTTGGGACTGCTGAACACTGAAGCTTTCTTT. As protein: CASSLGLLNTEAFF. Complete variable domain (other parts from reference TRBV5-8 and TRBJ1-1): EAGVTQSPTHLIKTRGQQATLRCSPISGHTSVYWYQQALGLGLQFLLWYDEGEERNRGNFPPRFSGRQFPNYSSELNVNALELEDSALYLCASSLGLLNTEAFFGQGTRLTVV.

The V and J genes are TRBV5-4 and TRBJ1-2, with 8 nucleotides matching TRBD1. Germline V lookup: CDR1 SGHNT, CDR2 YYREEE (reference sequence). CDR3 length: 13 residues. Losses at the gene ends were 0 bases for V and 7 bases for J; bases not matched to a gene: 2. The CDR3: CASSLGQGSGYTF. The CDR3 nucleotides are TGTGCCAGCAGCTTGGGACAGGGGAGTGGCTACACCTTC.

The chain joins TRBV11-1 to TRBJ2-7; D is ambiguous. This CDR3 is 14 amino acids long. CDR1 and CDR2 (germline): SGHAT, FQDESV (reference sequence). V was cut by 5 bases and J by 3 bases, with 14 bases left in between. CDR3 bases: TGTGCCAGCAGCAGGAGTACGGGTCGCTACGAGCAGTACTTC. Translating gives CASSRSTGRYEQYF.

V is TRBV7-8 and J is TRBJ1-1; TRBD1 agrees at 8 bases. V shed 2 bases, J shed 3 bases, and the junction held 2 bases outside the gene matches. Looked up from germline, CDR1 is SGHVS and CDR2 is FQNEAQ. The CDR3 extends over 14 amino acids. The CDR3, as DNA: TGTGCCAGCAGCTTAACAGGGGGGGACACTGAAGCTTTCTTT. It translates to CASSLTGGDTEAFF.

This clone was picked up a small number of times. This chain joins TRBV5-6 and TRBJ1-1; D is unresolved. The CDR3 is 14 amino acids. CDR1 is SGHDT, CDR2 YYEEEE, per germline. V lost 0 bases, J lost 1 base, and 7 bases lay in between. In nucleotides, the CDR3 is TGTGCCAGCAGCTTGGTTGGGCCGAACACTGAAGCTTTCTTT. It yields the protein CASSLVGPNTEAFF.

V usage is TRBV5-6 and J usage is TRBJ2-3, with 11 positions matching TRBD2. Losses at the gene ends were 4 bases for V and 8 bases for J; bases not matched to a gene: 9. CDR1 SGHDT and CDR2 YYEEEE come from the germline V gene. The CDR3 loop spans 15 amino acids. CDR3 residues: CASSIAGGPLGTQYF. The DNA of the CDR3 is TGTGCCAGCAGCATAGCGGGAGGGCCTTTGGGTACGCAGTATTTT. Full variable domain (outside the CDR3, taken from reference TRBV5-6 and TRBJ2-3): DAGVTQSPTHLIKTRGQQVTLRCSPKSGHDTVSWYQQALGQGPQFIFQYYEEEERQRGNFPDRFSGHQFPNYSSELNVNALLLGDSALYLCASSIAGGPLGTQYFGPGTRLTVL.

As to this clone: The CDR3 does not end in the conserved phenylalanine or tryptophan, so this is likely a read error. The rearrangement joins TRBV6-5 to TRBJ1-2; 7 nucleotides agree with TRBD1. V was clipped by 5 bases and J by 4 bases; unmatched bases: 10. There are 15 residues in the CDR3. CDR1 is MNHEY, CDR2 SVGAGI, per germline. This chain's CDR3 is CASSTGAEGGYGYTL. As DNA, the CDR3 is TGTGCCAGCAGTACAGGGGCTGAGGGGGGCTATGGCTACACCCTC.

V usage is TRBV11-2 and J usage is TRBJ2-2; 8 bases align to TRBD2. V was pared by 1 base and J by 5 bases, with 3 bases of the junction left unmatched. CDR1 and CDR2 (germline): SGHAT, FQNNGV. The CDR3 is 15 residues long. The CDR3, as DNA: TGTGCCAGCAGCTTAGGACTAGCGACAACCGGGGAGCTGTTTTTT. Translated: CASSLGLATTGELFF.

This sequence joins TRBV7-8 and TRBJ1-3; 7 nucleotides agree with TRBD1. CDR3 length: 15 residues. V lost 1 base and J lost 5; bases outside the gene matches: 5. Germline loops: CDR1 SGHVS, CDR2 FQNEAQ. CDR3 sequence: CASSLDRGWRNTIYF. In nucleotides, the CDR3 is TGTGCCAGCAGCTTAGACAGGGGTTGGAGAAACACCATATATTTT.

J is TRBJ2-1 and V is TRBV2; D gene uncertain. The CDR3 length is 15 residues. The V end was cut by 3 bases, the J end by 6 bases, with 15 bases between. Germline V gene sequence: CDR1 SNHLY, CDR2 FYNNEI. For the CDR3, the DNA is TGTGCCAGCAGTGAGATGTTGGCGTGGGCCAATGAGCAGTTCTTC. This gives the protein CASSEMLAWANEQFF.

The CDR3, as DNA: TGTGCCAGCAGTTTAAACAGGGCATATGGCTACACCTTC. Translation gives CASSLNRAYGYTF. The chain combines TRBV27 with TRBJ1-2; perhaps TRBD1 as D (6 bases). V lost 2 bases and J lost 5, with 9 bases in between. Germline V CDR1 and CDR2: MNHEY, SMNVEV (reference sequence). This CDR3 has 13 residues.

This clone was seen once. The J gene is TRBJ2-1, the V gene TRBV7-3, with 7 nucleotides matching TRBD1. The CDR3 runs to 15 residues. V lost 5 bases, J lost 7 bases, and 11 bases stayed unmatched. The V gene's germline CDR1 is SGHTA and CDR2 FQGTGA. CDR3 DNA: TGTGCCAGCAGCCCCCACGGACAGGCCCCTAATGAGCAGTTCTTC. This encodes CASSPHGQAPNEQFF. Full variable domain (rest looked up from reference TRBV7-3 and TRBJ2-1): GAGVSQTPSNKVTEKGKYVELRCDPISGHTALYWYRQSLGQGPEFLIYFQGTGAADDSGLPNDRFFAVRPEGSVSTLKIQRTERGDSAVYLCASSPHGQAPNEQFFGPGTRLTVL.

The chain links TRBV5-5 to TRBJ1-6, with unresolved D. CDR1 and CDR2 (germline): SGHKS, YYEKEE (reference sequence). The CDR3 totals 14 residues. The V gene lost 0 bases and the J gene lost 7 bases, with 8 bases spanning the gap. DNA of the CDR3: TGTGCCAGCAGCTTGGTGGTCACAAATTCACCCCTCCACTTT. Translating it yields CASSLVVTNSPLHF.

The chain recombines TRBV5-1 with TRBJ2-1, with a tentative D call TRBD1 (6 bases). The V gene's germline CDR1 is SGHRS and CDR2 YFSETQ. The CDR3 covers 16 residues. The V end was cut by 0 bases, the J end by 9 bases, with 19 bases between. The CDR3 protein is CASSLAGRGGVGEQFF. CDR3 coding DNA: TGCGCCAGCAGCTTGGCCGGCAGGGGTGGAGTAGGTGAGCAGTTCTTC.

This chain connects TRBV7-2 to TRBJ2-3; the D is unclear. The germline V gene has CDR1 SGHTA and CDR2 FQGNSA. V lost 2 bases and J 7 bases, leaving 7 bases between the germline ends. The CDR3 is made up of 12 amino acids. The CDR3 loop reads CASSLPGYTQYF. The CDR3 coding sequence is TGTGCCAGCAGCTTACCGGGTTATACGCAGTATTTT. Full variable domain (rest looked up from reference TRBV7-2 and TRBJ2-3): GAGVSQSPSNKVTEKGKDVELRCDPISGHTALYWYRQSLGQGLEFLIYFQGNSAPDKSGLPSDRFSAERTGGSVSTLTIQRTQQEDSAVYLCASSLPGYTQYFGPGTRLTVL.